One and the same sample provided the 7 T cell receptor beta chains below, sequenced in a study of cytomegalovirus exposure and HLA in healthy donors. A multiplex PCR was run with 60 Vbeta primers and 13 Jbeta primers. The data were produced by immunoSEQ multiplex PCR, yet TCRdb's version contains in-frame clones alone and is incomplete. This sample has 140,000 to 150,000 clones; about 79% occur once, and the top ten carry approximately 1.5%. The specimen was PBMCs. These receptor sequences come from a woman younger than 45 in good health and CMV-seronegative.

The J gene is TRBJ1-1, the V gene TRBV7-2, with a weak D call TRBD1 (5 bases). Germline assignment: CDR1 SGHTA and CDR2 FQGNSA. There are 15 residues in the CDR3. V gave up 1 base and J gave up 1 base, with 10 bases separating them. DNA for the CDR3: TGTGCCAGCAGCTTAGGAGGGACTGGGAACACTGAAGCTTTCTTT. This encodes CASSLGGTGNTEAFF.

The chain couples TRBV1 to TRBJ2-3; the table's D call TRBD2 went unverified against the DNA. TRBV1 is classified as a pseudogene. The CDR3 totals 12 residues. The CDR3 DNA reads as TGCACCAGCGGAGCGGGGGGAAATACGCAGTATTTT. The encoded protein is CTSGAGGNTQYF.

V usage is TRBV6-5 and J usage is TRBJ1-5; D gene unclear. The CDR3 is made up of 14 amino acids. V was clipped by 0 bases and J by 4 bases, with 7 bases between them. The V gene's germline CDR1 is MNHEY and CDR2 SVGAGI. CDR3 in amino acids: CASSYSYGNQPQHF. The CDR3 DNA sequence: TGTGCCAGCAGTTACTCGTACGGGAATCAGCCCCAGCATTTT.

The chain recombines TRBV4-2 with TRBJ2-3, with 7 bases identical to TRBD2. CDR3 size: 15 residues. V gave up 4 bases and J gave up 2 bases; unmatched junction bases: 6. The germline V gene encodes CDR1 LGHNA and CDR2 YNFKEQ. Written as DNA, the CDR3 is TGTGCCAGCAGCCCGACTAGCTTCACCACAGATACGCAGTATTTT. As protein: CASSPTSFTTDTQYF.

This sequence joins TRBV27 and TRBJ2-2; perhaps TRBD1 as D (6 bases). CDR1 and CDR2 (germline): MNHEY, SMNVEV (reference sequence). This CDR3 spans 14 amino acids. V dropped 0 bases and J dropped 4 bases, with 6 bases sitting between them. The CDR3 region is CASSLSDSTGELFF. DNA of the CDR3: TGTGCCAGCAGTTTATCGGACAGCACCGGGGAGCTGTTTTTT.

J is TRBJ2-7 and V is TRBV28; 9 bases are shared with TRBD2. Germline V gives CDR1 MDHEN, CDR2 SYDVKM. The V gene end was trimmed by 3 bases and the J gene end by 2 bases; junction bases not matched to a gene: 5. The CDR3 is made up of 15 amino acids. This chain's CDR3 is CASSLRLAGTYEQYF. The CDR3 nucleotides read TGTGCCAGCAGTTTGAGGCTAGCGGGGACCTACGAGCAGTACTTC.

This chain joins TRBV30 and TRBJ2-7; D is unresolved. The V end was cut by 5 bases, the J end by 0 bases, with 11 bases between. This CDR3 has 13 residues. Germline CDR1 and CDR2: GTSNPN and SVGIG (reference sequence). The CDR3 reads CAWSRSPSYEQYF. CDR3 DNA: TGTGCCTGGTCCCGGTCCCCCTCCTACGAGCAGTACTTC.